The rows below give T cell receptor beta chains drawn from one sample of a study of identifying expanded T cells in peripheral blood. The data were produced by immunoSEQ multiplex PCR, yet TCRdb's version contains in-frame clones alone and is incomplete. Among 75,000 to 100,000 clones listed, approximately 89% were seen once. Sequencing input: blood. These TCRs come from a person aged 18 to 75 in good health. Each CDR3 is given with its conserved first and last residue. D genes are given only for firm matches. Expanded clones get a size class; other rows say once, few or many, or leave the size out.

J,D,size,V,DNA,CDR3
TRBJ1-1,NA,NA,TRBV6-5,TGTGCCAGCAGTTACTTGAGGGGGATGAACACTGAAGCTTTCTTT,CASSYLRGMNTEAFF
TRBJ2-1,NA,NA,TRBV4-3,TGCGCCAGCAGCCAACAAAAAGGAACTTTACACTTCTTC,CASSQQKGTLHFF
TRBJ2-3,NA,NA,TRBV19,TGTGCCAGTAGTATATCCCGCACAGATACGCAGTATTTT,CASSISRTDTQYF
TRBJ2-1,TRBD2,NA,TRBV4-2,TGTGCCAGCAGCCAGAACATAGCGGGAGTCTCCTACAATGAGCAGTTCTTC,CASSQNIAGVSYNEQFF
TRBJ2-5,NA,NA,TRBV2,TGTGCCAGCAGGGAACGGTATCAAGAGACCCAGTACTTC,CASRERYQETQYF
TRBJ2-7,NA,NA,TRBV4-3,TGCGCCAGCAGCCAAGCGTTGGTAGGGTCCTACGAGCAGTACTTC,CASSQALVGSYEQYF
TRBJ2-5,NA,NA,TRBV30,TGTGCCTGGGCTAGCACCCAAGAGACCCAGTACTTC,CAWASTQETQYF
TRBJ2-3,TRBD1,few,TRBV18,TGTGCCAGCTCACCACGGGCCCCGGGACAGGAAGGAGATACGCAGTATTTT,CASSPRAPGQEGDTQYF
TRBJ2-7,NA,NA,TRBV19,TGTGCCAGTAGTATTGTAGTAGGGTTGTCCTACGAGCAGTACTTC,CASSIVVGLSYEQYF
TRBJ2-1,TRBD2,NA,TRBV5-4,TGTGCCAGCAGCTTGACTAGCGTCGGAGAGCAGTTCTTC,CASSLTSVGEQFF
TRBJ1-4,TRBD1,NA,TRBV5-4,TGTGCCAGCAGCGTCAGGGGGACGGATGAAAAACTGTTTTTT,CASSVRGTDEKLFF
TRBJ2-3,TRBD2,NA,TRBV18,TGTGCCAGCTCGCATGGGACTAGTTTCACAGATACGCAGTATTTT,CASSHGTSFTDTQYF
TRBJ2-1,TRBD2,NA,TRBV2,TGTGCCAGCAAACAGCGGGAGAGCAGTGAGCAGTTCTTC,CASKQRESSEQFF
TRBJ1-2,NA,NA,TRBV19,TGTGCCAGTAGTAACAGGGCTAGAGATGGCTACACCTTC,CASSNRARDGYTF
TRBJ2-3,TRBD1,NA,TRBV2,TGTGCCAGCTTCCACCGACCGGGACAGGACACAGATACGCAGTATTTT,CASFHRPGQDTDTQYF